The entry below gives a single T cell receptor (beta chain) sequence along with its context. The read gets to within 3 residues of the CDR3 end, and the germline J gene fills in the rest. This sample was taken from a study of T cells in women clearing cervical HPV infection. Sequencing used immunoSEQ multiplex PCR; TCRdb keeps in-frame clones, though not all of them. The clone table shows 30,000 or so clones, with the ten largest holding under 4%. The germline V gene has CDR1 SGHTA and CDR2 FQGNSA. This CDR3 is 15 amino acids long. The V gene end was trimmed by 0 bases and the J gene end by 5 bases; junction bases not matched to a gene: 7.

The chain employs TRBV7-2 and TRBJ2-7, with 7 nucleotides matching TRBD2. The source material was blood buffy coat. This sequence originates from a woman between 18 and 70 years old with a cervical HPV16 infection that either progressed to CIN3+ or cleared (not recorded which). CDR3 DNA, as far as it was read: TGTGCCAGCAGCTTAGCGGCGGGAGCGGGACACGAG. Its translation is CASSLAAGAGHE. The entire CDR3 reads CASSLAAGAGHEQYF.